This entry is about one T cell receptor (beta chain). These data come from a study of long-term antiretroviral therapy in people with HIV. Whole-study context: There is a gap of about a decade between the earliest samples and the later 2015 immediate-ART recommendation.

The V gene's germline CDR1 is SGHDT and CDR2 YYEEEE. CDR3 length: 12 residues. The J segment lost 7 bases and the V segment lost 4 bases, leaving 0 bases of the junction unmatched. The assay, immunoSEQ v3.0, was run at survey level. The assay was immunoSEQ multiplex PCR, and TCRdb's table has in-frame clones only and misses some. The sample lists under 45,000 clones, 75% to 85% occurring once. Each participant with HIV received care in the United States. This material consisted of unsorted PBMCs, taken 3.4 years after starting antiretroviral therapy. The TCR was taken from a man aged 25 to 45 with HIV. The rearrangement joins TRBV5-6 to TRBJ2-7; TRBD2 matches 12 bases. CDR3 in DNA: TGTGCCAGCAGCGGACTAGCGGGAGAGCAGTACTTC. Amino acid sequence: CASSGLAGEQYF.